Shown below are 11 T cell receptor beta chains from a single sample sequenced in a study of beta chain features in type 1 diabetes. Sequencing targeted expressed TCRB transcripts, as all isolated RNA had been reverse transcribed. Sequencing was performed with immunoSEQ multiplex PCR; in TCRdb, only in-frame clones are kept and a portion is missing. The sample has over 300,000 clones, around 7.6% seen once. Sequences were obtained from central memory CD4+ T cells from blood. The origin of the receptors is a woman younger than 35 in good health.

The V gene is TRBV10-2, the J gene TRBJ2-3; D gene uncertain. The CDR3 totals 12 residues. The germline V gene has CDR1 WSHSY and CDR2 SAAADI. The germline V and J ends were trimmed by 3 bases and 4 bases, with 5 bases remaining between them. The CDR3 bases are TGCGCCAGCAGTGACCCCTCAGATACGCAGTATTTT. Residues: CASSDPSDTQYF.

This clone was seen a single time. The chain joins TRBV7-2 to TRBJ1-1; 7 nucleotides line up with TRBD1. With V trimmed by 6 bases and J by 2 bases, 6 bases remained unmatched. Germline V gives CDR1 SGHTA, CDR2 FQGNSA. CDR3 length: 14 residues. CDR3 sequence (DNA): TGTGCCAGCAGTCAGAGACAGGGAAACACTGAAGCTTTCTTT. Encoded protein: CASSQRQGNTEAFF.

This clone appeared a few times. The chain employs TRBV28 and TRBJ2-2, with 11 bases lining up with TRBD2. Germline assignment: CDR1 MDHEN and CDR2 SYDVKM. The CDR3 is 14 residues long. The junction had 9 bases not matched to a gene; V was cut back by 11 bases and J by 7 bases. The CDR3 bases are TGTGCCGCCATGACTAGCGGGATTGTCGGGGAGCTGTTTTTT. It translates to CAAMTSGIVGELFF.

This clone showed up just a few times. The chain employs TRBV2 and TRBJ2-7; no definite D call. Trimming cost V 6 bases and J 6 bases, with 15 bases left between them. Germline V gene lookup returns CDR1 SNHLY and CDR2 FYNNEI. There are 13 residues in the CDR3. CDR3 amino acids: CASRQLITSEQYF. Here the CDR3 DNA reads TGTGCCAGCAGGCAACTGATTACCTCCGAGCAGTACTTC.

The chain's CDR3 is CASSLGTGTGLVNEQFF. The CDR3 DNA reads as TGTGCCAGCAGCTTAGGAACCGGGACAGGGTTGGTAAATGAGCAGTTCTTC. The gene calls are TRBV13 and TRBJ2-1; TRBD1 agrees at 9 bases. CDR1 is PRHDT and CDR2 is FYEKMQ in the germline V gene (reference sequence). CDR3 size: 17 residues. The trim removed 0 bases at V and 7 bases at J, leaving 10 bases unmatched.

The chain is built from TRBV9 and TRBJ2-1; 10 nucleotides match TRBD2. CDR3 length equals 16 residues. J was trimmed by 9 bases and V by 2 bases; bases with no gene match: 11. Per the germline V gene, CDR1 is SGDLS and CDR2 is YYNGEE. The CDR3 sequence: CASSVGISGRWSEQFF. In nucleotides, the CDR3 is TGTGCCAGCAGCGTGGGGATTAGCGGGAGGTGGAGTGAGCAGTTCTTC.

The J gene is TRBJ2-2, the V gene TRBV5-6; D is unresolved. Germline V CDR1 and CDR2: SGHDT, YYEEEE. The CDR3 extends over 15 amino acids. The V gene lost 0 bases and the J gene lost 1 base, with 7 bases spanning the gap. The CDR3 DNA reads TGTGCCAGCAGCTTGGTCGCAGGGAACACCGGGGAGCTGTTTTTT. This codes for CASSLVAGNTGELFF.

The CDR3: CASSVAGGIQETQYF. The CDR3 DNA follows: TGTGCCAGCAGCGTGGCAGGGGGAATCCAAGAGACCCAGTACTTC. V is TRBV9 and J is TRBJ2-5; 7 bases map to TRBD1. The CDR3 sequence is 15 residues long. With 2 bases clipped from V and 1 base from J, the junction kept 5 bases outside the gene matches. The germline gives CDR1 SGDLS, CDR2 YYNGEE.

This clone was recorded a few times. The chain employs TRBV7-2 and TRBJ1-5; D uncertain. Germline V gene sequence: CDR1 SGHTA, CDR2 FQGNSA. CDR3 length equals 13 residues. The germline V and J ends were trimmed by 5 bases and 4 bases, with 9 bases remaining between them. CDR3 coding DNA: TGTGCCAGCAGCCGGAGCGAGAATCAGCCCCAGCATTTT. Its translation: CASSRSENQPQHF.

The CDR3 sequence: CASSSRDEGWGIYF. As DNA, the CDR3 is TGTGCCAGCAGTTCCCGGGACGAGGGTTGGGGCATATATTTT. The chain carries TRBV6-6 and TRBJ1-3, with D possibly matching TRBD1 (5 bases). The CDR3 is 14 amino acids. Deletions cut 4 bases from V and 12 bases from J, with 19 bases between. Per the germline V gene, CDR1 is MNHNY and CDR2 is SVGAGI (reference sequence).

This rearrangement joins TRBV7-9 to TRBJ2-3, with 11 bases identical to TRBD2. Germline assignment: CDR1 SEHNR and CDR2 FQNEAQ (reference sequence). V gave up 0 bases and J gave up 4 bases; unmatched junction bases: 9. The CDR3 covers 18 residues. The CDR3, as DNA: TGTGCCAGCAGCTTAGCGGCTAGCGGGAGGTTCTTCGCAGATACGCAGTATTTT. This sequence encodes CASSLAASGRFFADTQYF.